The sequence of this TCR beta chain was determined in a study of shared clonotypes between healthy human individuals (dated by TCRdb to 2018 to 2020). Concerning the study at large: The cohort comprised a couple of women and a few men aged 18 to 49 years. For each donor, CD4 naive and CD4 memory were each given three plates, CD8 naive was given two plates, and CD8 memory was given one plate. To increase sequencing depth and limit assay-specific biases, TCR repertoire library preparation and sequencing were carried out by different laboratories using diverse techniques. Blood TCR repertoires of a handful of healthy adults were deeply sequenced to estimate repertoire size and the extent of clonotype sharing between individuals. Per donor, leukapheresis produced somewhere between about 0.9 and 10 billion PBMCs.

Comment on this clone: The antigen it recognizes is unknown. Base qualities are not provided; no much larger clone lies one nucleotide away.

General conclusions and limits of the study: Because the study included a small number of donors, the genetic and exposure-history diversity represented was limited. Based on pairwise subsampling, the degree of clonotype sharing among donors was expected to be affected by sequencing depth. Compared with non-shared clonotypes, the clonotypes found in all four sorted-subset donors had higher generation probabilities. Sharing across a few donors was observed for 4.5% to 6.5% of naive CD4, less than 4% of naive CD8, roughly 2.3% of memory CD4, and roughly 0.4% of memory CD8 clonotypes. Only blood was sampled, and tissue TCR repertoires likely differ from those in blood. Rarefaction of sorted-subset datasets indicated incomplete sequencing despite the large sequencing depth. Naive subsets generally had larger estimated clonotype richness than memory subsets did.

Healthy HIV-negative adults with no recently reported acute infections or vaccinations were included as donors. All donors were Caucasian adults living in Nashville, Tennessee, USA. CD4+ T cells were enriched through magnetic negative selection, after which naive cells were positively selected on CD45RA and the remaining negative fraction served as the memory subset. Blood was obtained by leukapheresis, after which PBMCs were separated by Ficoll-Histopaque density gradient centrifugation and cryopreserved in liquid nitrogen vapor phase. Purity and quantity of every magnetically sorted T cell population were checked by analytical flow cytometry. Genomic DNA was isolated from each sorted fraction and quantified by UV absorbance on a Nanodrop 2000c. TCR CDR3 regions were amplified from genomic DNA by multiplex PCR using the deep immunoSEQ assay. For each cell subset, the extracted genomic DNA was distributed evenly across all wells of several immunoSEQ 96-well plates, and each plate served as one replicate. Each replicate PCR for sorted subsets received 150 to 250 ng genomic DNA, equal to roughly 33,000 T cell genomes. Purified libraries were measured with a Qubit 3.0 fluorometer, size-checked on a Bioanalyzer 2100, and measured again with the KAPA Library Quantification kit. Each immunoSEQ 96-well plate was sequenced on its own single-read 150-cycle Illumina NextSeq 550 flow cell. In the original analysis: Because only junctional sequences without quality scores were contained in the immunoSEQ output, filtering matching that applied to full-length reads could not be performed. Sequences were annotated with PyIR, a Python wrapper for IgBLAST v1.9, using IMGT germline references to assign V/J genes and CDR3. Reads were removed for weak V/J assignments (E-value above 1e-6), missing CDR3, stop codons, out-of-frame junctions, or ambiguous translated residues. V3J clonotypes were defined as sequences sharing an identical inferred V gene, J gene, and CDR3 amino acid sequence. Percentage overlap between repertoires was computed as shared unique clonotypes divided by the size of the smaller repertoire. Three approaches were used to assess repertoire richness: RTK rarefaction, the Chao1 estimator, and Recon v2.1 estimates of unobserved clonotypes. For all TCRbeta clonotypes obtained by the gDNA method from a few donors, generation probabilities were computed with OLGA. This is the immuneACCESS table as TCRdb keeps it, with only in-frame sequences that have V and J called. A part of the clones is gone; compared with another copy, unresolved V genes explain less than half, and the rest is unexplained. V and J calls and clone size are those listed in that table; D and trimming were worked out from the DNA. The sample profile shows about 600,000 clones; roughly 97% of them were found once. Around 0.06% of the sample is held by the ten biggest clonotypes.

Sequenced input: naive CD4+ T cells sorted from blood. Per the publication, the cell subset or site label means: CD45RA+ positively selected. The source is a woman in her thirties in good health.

The CDR3 region reads CASSPGTAEETQYF. The DNA sequence follows: TGTGCCAGCAGTCCCGGGACAGCTGAAGAGACCCAGTACTTC. The chain was built from TRBV28 and TRBJ2-5, and TRBD1 matches 7 of the central bases. According to the germline V gene, CDR1 reads MDHEN and CDR2 reads SYDVKM. Including the terminal cysteine and phenylalanine, the CDR3 comprises 14 residues. Of all the DNA, just the CDR3 is kept, 42 bases in frame from base 1. V lost 5 bases and J lost 3 bases, and the count of bases not matched to a germline gene is 6.